These 17 T cell receptor beta chains originate from one sample sequenced in a study of blood T cell repertoires in COVID-19. Profiling relied on immunoSEQ multiplex PCR, and the TCRdb table lists in-frame clones only, not all of them. Altogether a few hundred thousand clones are present, 65% to 85% being singletons, with the ten largest covering more than 9%. The sample consisted of peripheral blood. The receptors derive from a woman of 80 years or more with acute or convalescent COVID-19.

The chain carries TRBV21-1 and TRBJ2-6; the table assigns TRBD2, which was not confirmed against the DNA. TRBV21-1 is given as a pseudogene. The length of the CDR3 is 16 residues. CDR3 loop: CASSPPGGHGANVLTF. The CDR3 nucleotides read TGTGCCAGCAGCCCGCCGGGGGGGCATGGGGCCAACGTCCTGACTTTC.

The V gene is TRBV5-1, the J gene TRBJ1-3; D possibly corresponds to TRBD1 (6 bases). This CDR3 has 14 residues. Germline V CDR1 and CDR2: SGHRS, YFSETQ. Trimming stripped 4 bases from V and 4 bases from J, with 12 bases between. CDR3 nucleotide sequence: TGCGCCAGCAGCACCCAGGGGTCGGGAAACACCATATATTTT. Translated: CASSTQGSGNTIYF.

The V and J genes are TRBV19 and TRBJ2-2; the match to TRBD1 covers 9 bases. J lost 6 bases, V lost 6 bases, and 5 bases had no gene match. Per germline, CDR1 LNHDA and CDR2 SQIVND (reference sequence). The CDR3 is 14 amino acids. Here the CDR3 reads CASSGQGTAGELFF. CDR3 nucleotide sequence: TGTGCCAGTAGCGGACAGGGGACGGCCGGGGAGCTGTTTTTT.

The chain joins TRBV5-6 to TRBJ2-7; D remains unclear. The CDR3 extends over 13 amino acids. Germline values: CDR1 SGHDT, CDR2 YYEEEE. Trimming left V 5 bases short and J 5 bases short, with 14 bases between. The CDR3 region is CASSLIAGDEQYF. The CDR3, as DNA: TGTGCCAGCAGTTTAATAGCCGGAGACGAGCAGTACTTC.

The CDR3 nucleotides read TGTGCCAGCAGCACTCCGACAGGGGGCGGGCAAGAGACCCAGTACTTC. Amino acid sequence: CASSTPTGGGQETQYF. This sequence joins TRBV11-3 and TRBJ2-5; 10 nucleotides line up with TRBD1. This CDR3 spans 16 amino acids. With V trimmed by 5 bases and J by 2 bases, 8 bases remained unmatched. Per the germline V gene, CDR1 is SGHNT and CDR2 is YENEEA.

The chain is built from TRBV5-4 and TRBJ1-4, with D uncertain. The V gene's germline CDR1 is SGHNT and CDR2 YYREEE (reference sequence). Trimming took 4 bases from V and 4 from J, leaving 11 bases between them. This CDR3 is built from 14 residues. This CDR3 reads CASSLDAVNEKLFF. The CDR3 region has the DNA TGTGCCAGCAGCCTGGACGCAGTTAATGAAAAACTGTTTTTT.

This clone was seen once. The chain carries TRBV19 and TRBJ2-7, with TRBD2 identical over 10 bases. Trimming took 6 bases from V and 2 from J; bases not matched to a gene: 7. Germline assignment: CDR1 LNHDA and CDR2 SQIVND (reference sequence). The CDR3 consists of 15 residues. CDR3 loop: CASSLLAGAPYEQYF. CDR3 coding DNA: TGTGCCAGTAGCCTCCTAGCGGGAGCTCCCTACGAGCAGTACTTC.

The chain carries TRBV3-1 (or the pseudogene TRBV3-2) and TRBJ1-4; a weak D match, TRBD1 (6 bases). CDR3 size: 16 residues. The V end lost 4 bases, the J end lost 4 bases, and 16 bases lay between the germline ends. Germline values: CDR1 LGHDT, CDR2 YNNKEL (reference sequence). The DNA of the CDR3 is TGTGCCAGCAGCCTAAGGGGGTCTGGGGGTAATGAAAAACTGTTTTTT. Residues: CASSLRGSGGNEKLFF.

The rearrangement joins TRBV5-8 to TRBJ1-1; D call uncertain. V lost 4 bases to trimming and J lost 1 base, with 11 bases between them. CDR3 length: 14 residues. Germline loops: CDR1 SGHTS, CDR2 YDEGEE. CDR3 sequence reads: CASSHIPENTEAFF. The CDR3 DNA is TGTGCCAGCAGCCATATTCCAGAGAACACTGAAGCTTTCTTT.

The CDR3 coding sequence is TGCGCCAGCAGCTTGGAATCGACAGGGGCTAGTGAAAAACTGTTTTTT. It codes for CASSLESTGASEKLFF. The chain has TRBV5-1 and TRBJ1-4; TRBD1 agrees at 8 bases. The V segment lost 0 bases and the J segment 7 bases; nucleotides outside the gene matches: 8. The CDR3 sequence is 16 residues long. CDR1 is SGHRS, CDR2 YFSETQ, per germline.

The chain combines TRBV5-1 with TRBJ2-3; 12 nucleotides line up with TRBD1. Per germline, CDR1 SGHRS and CDR2 YFSETQ. The CDR3 is made up of 15 amino acids. The junction had 5 bases not matched to a gene; V was cut back by 4 bases and J by 5 bases. DNA of the CDR3: TGCGCCAGCAGCCTAGGGGACAGGGGGCGAGATACGCAGTATTTT. Residues: CASSLGDRGRDTQYF.

The chain joins TRBV3-1 (or the pseudogene TRBV3-2) to TRBJ2-3; 7 positions agree with TRBD2. CDR3 size: 17 residues. The germline V gene encodes CDR1 LGHDT and CDR2 YNNKEL (reference sequence). V lost 3 bases, J lost 3 bases, and 12 bases stayed unmatched. The CDR3 coding sequence is TGTGCCAGCAGCCACCCAGAGCAACTAGCGAGAACAGATACGCAGTATTTT. It yields the protein CASSHPEQLARTDTQYF.

V gene TRBV10-2 combines with J gene TRBJ2-2; TRBD2 might be the D (6 bases). V was clipped by 2 bases and J by 4 bases, with 23 bases between them. The CDR3 consists of 19 residues. Germline-derived CDR1 and CDR2 are WSHSY and SAAADI. CDR3 sequence: CASSEGGIADLPRTGELFF. The CDR3 region has the DNA TGCGCCAGCAGTGAGGGTGGGATAGCGGACCTACCACGCACCGGGGAGCTGTTTTTT.

This clone was observed a few times. The rearrangement joins TRBV12-3 or TRBV12-4 to TRBJ1-1, with TRBD1 matching over 9 bases. The CDR3 sequence is 12 residues long. Unmatched junction bases numbered 4, after V lost 7 bases and J lost 7 bases. The CDR3 loop is CASTGTGREAFF. CDR3 DNA sequence: TGTGCCAGCACCGGGACAGGGCGTGAAGCTTTCTTT.

Turning to this clone: With only one base between it and a far larger clone, this is likely a read error. Distinct nucleotide sequences in the sample also encode this CDR3. The V call is TRBV7-2, the J call TRBJ1-1, with D possibly matching TRBD1 (6 bases). The V gene's germline CDR1 is SGHTA and CDR2 FQGNSA. The CDR3 runs to 13 residues. Trimming pared 4 bases from V and 1 base from J, leaving 7 bases between. This CDR3 is CASSSTGNTEAFF. CDR3 nucleotides: TGTGCCAGCAGCTCGACAGGGAACACTGAAGCTTTCTTT. The full variable domain, completed using reference TRBV7-2 and TRBJ1-1, is GAGVSQSPSNKVTEKGKDVELRCDPISGHTALYWYRQSLGQGLEFLIYFQGNSAPDKSGLPSDRFSAERTGGSVSTLTIQRTQQEDSAVYLCASSSTGNTEAFFGQGTRLTVV.

This chain connects TRBV15 to TRBJ1-4, with D possibly matching TRBD1 (6 bases). CDR3 length: 14 amino acids. CDR1 is LNHNV, CDR2 YYDKDF, per germline (reference sequence). V dropped 5 bases and J dropped 8 bases, with 15 bases sitting between them. The CDR3 DNA is TGTGCCACCAGCCCGGACCGAACAGGGGAAAAACTGTTTTTT. Amino acids: CATSPDRTGEKLFF.

The J gene is TRBJ2-1, the V gene TRBV7-8; 14 bases are shared with TRBD2. Germline CDR1 is SGHVS and CDR2 is FQNEAQ. This CDR3 has 17 residues. J gave up 8 bases and V 3 bases, and 9 bases lay outside the gene matches. The CDR3 DNA follows: TGTGCCAGCAGCTTCATTTTGGGGACTAGCGGGAGTGATGAGCAGTTCTTC. Its protein is CASSFILGTSGSDEQFF.